This T cell receptor (beta chain) was identified during a study of neurological immune-mediated disorders. V shed 6 bases, J shed 5 bases, and the junction held 9 bases outside the gene matches. The CDR3 is 14 amino acids. Per germline, CDR1 SGHRS and CDR2 YFSETQ. This clonotype was counted many times. The sample's time point: longitudinal time-point 2. One entry per CDR3 protein results from TCRdb running MiXCR on the 5' RACE reads. Seen here are tens of thousands of distinct CDR3 sequences, nearly 6% observed once, and the top ten hold over 6.5%. The rearrangement uses TRBV5-1 and TRBJ2-7; 9 positions match TRBD1. Material for sequencing was PBMCs. The origin of this receptor is a woman aged 55-70 years with multiple sclerosis. The CDR3 region has the DNA TGCGCCAGCAACGCGGGGACAGGGTCCCACGAGCAGTACTTC. This sequence encodes CASNAGTGSHEQYF.